This T cell receptor (beta chain) was obtained from a study of blood T cell repertoires in COVID-19. The authors' processing: Reference gene primer amplification yielded estimated nucleated cell counts. Assay used: immunoSEQ multiplex PCR; TCRdb lists only in-frame clones, some missing. V and J calls plus clone size are reproduced from that table; the DNA served to infer D and trimming. The sample holds about 200,000 clones, more than 70% seen once. The CDR3 has 12 residues. V lost 6 bases to trimming and J lost 6 bases; unmatched junction nucleotides: 5. Specimen: PBMCs or T cells enriched from blood (not recorded which). The chain links TRBV12-3 or TRBV12-4 to TRBJ2-7; TRBD1 agrees at 7 bases. This receptor was obtained from a man aged 35 to 55 with acute COVID-19. CDR3: CASRRQGGEQYF. CDR3 bases: TGTGCCAGCAGGCGACAGGGTGGCGAGCAGTACTTC.